The 9 T cell receptor beta chains below all came from one sample that was sequenced in a study of neurological immune-mediated disorders. One entry per CDR3 protein results from TCRdb running MiXCR on the 5' RACE reads. The sample has approximately 90,000 distinct CDR3 sequences, 3.5% to 4% seen once. What was sequenced was PBMCs. The source is a woman younger than 30 with multiple sclerosis.

This clonotype was recorded at least ten times. The chain is built from TRBV20-1 and TRBJ2-3, with 13 nucleotides matching TRBD2. The germline V gene encodes CDR1 DFQATT and CDR2 SNEGSKA (reference sequence). The CDR3 length is 19 residues. With V trimmed by 5 bases and J by 1 base, 15 bases remained unmatched. The CDR3, as DNA: TGCAGTGCTTTTATACCGGGACTAGCGGGACCGCATGGCACAGATACGCAGTATTTT. This encodes CSAFIPGLAGPHGTDTQYF.

The sample holds a few counts of this clonotype. This rearrangement joins TRBV11-2 to TRBJ2-3, with D perhaps given as TRBD1 or TRBD2 (5 bases each). Trimming removed 5 bases from V and 4 bases from J, with 13 bases in between. Per the germline V gene, CDR1 is SGHAT and CDR2 is FQNNGV. CDR3 length: 14 amino acids. Here the CDR3 reads CASSRGPPPDTQYF. Here the CDR3 DNA reads TGTGCCAGCAGCCGGGGCCCCCCCCCAGATACGCAGTATTTT.

Ten or more counts support this clonotype. A read error may account for a junction end that differs from germline. The V gene is TRBV18, the J gene TRBJ2-7; 7 positions agree with TRBD1. Per the germline V gene, CDR1 is KGHSH and CDR2 is LQKENI. CDR3 size: 13 residues. The CDR3 DNA is TGTGCCAGCACACCGACAGGGCCCTACGAGCAGTACTTC. Translated, it gives CASTPTGPYEQYF.

This clonotype was observed at least ten times. The rearrangement uses TRBV10-3 and TRBJ2-7; the D is unclear. Deletions cut 4 bases from V and 2 bases from J, with 6 bases between. This CDR3 is 12 amino acids long. Germline-derived CDR1 and CDR2 are ENHRY and SYGVKD. CDR3 DNA: TGTGCCATCAGTGCAGGCACCTACGAGCAGTACTTC. Its translation: CAISAGTYEQYF.

This clonotype was picked up a small number of times. A clone one base away is much larger, so this may be a read error. J is TRBJ2-3 and V is TRBV11-2, with 7 bases lining up with TRBD1. CDR3 length equals 13 residues. Germline CDR1 and CDR2: SGHAT and FQNNGV. CDR3 nucleotide sequence: TGTGCCAGCAGCTTCACAGGGGCAGATAAGCAGTATTTT. As protein: CASSFTGADKQYF.

In this sample, this clonotype is medium-sized. The CDR3 here is CSVELADYEQYF. In DNA form, the CDR3 reads TGCAGCGTTGAATTGGCGGACTACGAGCAGTACTTC. The rearrangement uses TRBV29-1 and TRBJ2-7; D is unclear. Looked up from germline, CDR1 is SQVTM and CDR2 is ANQGSEA. The CDR3 runs to 12 residues. V dropped 2 bases and J dropped 3 bases, with 8 bases sitting between them.

Note on this clonotype: This may arise from a read error, as a much more abundant clone is one base away. Likely a read error: the CDR3 ends without its conserved phenylalanine or tryptophan. V gene TRBV7-9 combines with J gene TRBJ1-2; maybe TRBD1 (5 bases). Per germline, CDR1 SEHNR and CDR2 FQNEAQ (reference sequence). The CDR3 loop spans 13 amino acids. Deletions cut 5 bases from V and 3 bases from J, with 10 bases between. CDR3 sequence reads: CASSLDSHYGYTC. The CDR3 DNA follows: TGTGCCAGCAGCCTTGACAGCCACTATGGCTACACCTGC.

This clonotype showed up many times. The chain has TRBV20-1 and TRBJ2-3; possible D gene TRBD1, 7 bases. The V end lost 6 bases, the J end lost 5 bases, and 18 bases lay between the germline ends. Germline loops: CDR1 DFQATT, CDR2 SNEGSKA (reference sequence). The CDR3 consists of 14 residues. CDR3 DNA sequence: TGCAGTGCCGGCGACCGGAGGGGGCTAGATACGCAGTATTTT. It translates to CSAGDRRGLDTQYF.

This clonotype was counted many times. V and J are TRBV19 and TRBJ2-2, with TRBD1 matching 8 bases. The V gene end was trimmed by 3 bases and the J gene end by 4 bases; junction bases not matched to a gene: 4. The CDR3 runs 15 residues. The germline gives CDR1 LNHDA, CDR2 SQIVND (reference sequence). The CDR3 sequence is CASSIRQGFTGELFF. In DNA form, the CDR3 reads TGTGCCAGTAGTATTCGACAGGGGTTCACCGGGGAGCTGTTTTTT.